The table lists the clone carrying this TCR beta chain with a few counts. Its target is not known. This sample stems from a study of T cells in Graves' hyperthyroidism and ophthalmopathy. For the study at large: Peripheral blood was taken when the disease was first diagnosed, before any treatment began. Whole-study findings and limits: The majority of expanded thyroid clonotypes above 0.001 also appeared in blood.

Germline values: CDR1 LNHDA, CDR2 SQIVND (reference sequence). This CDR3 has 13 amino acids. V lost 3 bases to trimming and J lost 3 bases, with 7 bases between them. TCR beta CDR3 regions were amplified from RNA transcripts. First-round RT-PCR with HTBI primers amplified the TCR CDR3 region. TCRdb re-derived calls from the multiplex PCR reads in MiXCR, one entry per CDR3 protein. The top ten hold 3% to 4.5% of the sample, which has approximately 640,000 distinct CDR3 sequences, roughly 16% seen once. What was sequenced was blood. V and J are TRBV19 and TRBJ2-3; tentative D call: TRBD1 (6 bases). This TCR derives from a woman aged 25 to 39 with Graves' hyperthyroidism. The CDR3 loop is CASSITGTDTQYF. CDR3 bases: TGTGCCAGTAGTATTACAGGGACAGATACGCAGTATTTT.